A single sample is the source of the 21 T cell receptor beta chains below, sequenced in a study of identical twins. One entry per CDR3 protein results from TCRdb running MiXCR on the 5' RACE reads. The table has about 100,000 distinct CDR3 sequences, 5.5% to 7% seen once. Specimen: memory T cells sorted from blood. Receptors were obtained from a woman between 45 and 65 years old in good health.

This clonotype occurred many times. V gene TRBV5-1 combines with J gene TRBJ2-1, with D perhaps matching TRBD1 (6 bases). The CDR3 consists of 17 residues. CDR1 and CDR2 from the germline V gene are SGHRS and YFSETQ. V was shortened by 1 base and J by 2 bases, with 16 bases between the two germline ends. The CDR3 here is CASSLQGRGGAYNEQFF. As DNA, the CDR3 is TGCGCCAGCAGCTTGCAGGGTCGAGGGGGTGCCTACAATGAGCAGTTCTTC. Using reference TRBV5-1 and TRBJ2-1 for the parts outside the CDR3, the full variable domain is KAGVTQTPRYLIKTRGQQVTLSCSPISGHRSVSWYQQTPGQGLQFLFEYFSETQRNKGNFPGRFSGRQFSNSRSEMNVSTLELGDSALYLCASSLQGRGGAYNEQFFGPGTRLTVL.

This clonotype was observed many times. The V and J genes are TRBV2 and TRBJ2-3; 7 nucleotides line up with TRBD1. In germline, CDR1 is SNHLY, CDR2 FYNNEI. CDR3 length equals 13 residues. V was clipped by 8 bases and J by 6 bases; unmatched bases: 8. The CDR3 DNA follows: TGTGCCAGCCAACAGGGGCCTATGGATACGCAGTATTTT. Protein: CASQQGPMDTQYF.

The chain combines TRBV5-1 with TRBJ2-5, with 7 nucleotides matching TRBD2. CDR1 SGHRS and CDR2 YFSETQ come from the germline V gene. The CDR3 is 15 residues long. The V gene end was trimmed by 1 base and the J gene end by 0 bases; junction bases not matched to a gene: 3. The CDR3 loop reads CASSLSGANQETQYF. The CDR3 nucleotides are TGCGCCAGCAGCTTGAGCGGGGCGAACCAAGAGACCCAGTACTTC.

Concerning this clonotype itself: Being one base from a much bigger clone, this may be a read error. This chain uses TRBV27 with TRBJ1-2; weak D call: TRBD1 (6 bases). Trimming removed 3 bases at V and 9 bases at J, with 17 bases between. The CDR3 consists of 14 residues. Germline V CDR1 and CDR2: MNHEY, SMNVEV (reference sequence). CDR3 bases: TGTGCCAGCAGTTTTTCGACAGGAGGAGCCAGCTACACCTTC. Translating it yields CASSFSTGGASYTF.

This clonotype came up a few times. The V gene is TRBV5-1, the J gene TRBJ2-7, with D possibly TRBD2 on 5 matching bases. Between the trimmed V and J ends, which lost 2 bases and 5 bases, there was a span of 20 bases. This CDR3 is 16 amino acids long. Germline CDR1 is SGHRS and CDR2 is YFSETQ. In DNA form, the CDR3 reads TGCGCCAGCAGCTTTCCCCGGGGTAAATCACCCCACGAGCAGTACTTC. Protein: CASSFPRGKSPHEQYF.

This clonotype was seen at least ten times. The chain uses TRBV7-9 and TRBJ1-4; D unclear. V shed 8 bases and J shed 10 bases, with 8 bases lying between them. Per germline, CDR1 SEHNR and CDR2 FQNEAQ (reference sequence). This CDR3 comprises 10 residues. The CDR3, as DNA: TGTGCCAGCGCCGGCGGAAAACTGTTTTTT. Amino acids: CASAGGKLFF.

Ten or more counts support this clonotype. The chain couples TRBV15 to TRBJ1-4, with a tentative D call TRBD1 (6 bases). The CDR3 totals 14 residues. The germline CDR1 and CDR2 sequences are LNHNV and YYDKDF (reference sequence). Trimming removed 7 bases at V and 2 bases at J, with 11 bases between. Written as DNA, the CDR3 is TGTGCCACCAAGGGGGGGTTTACTAATGAAAAACTGTTTTTT. Translation: CATKGGFTNEKLFF.

A remark on this clonotype: Relative to the germline gene, one junction end is altered; a read error may explain this. The rearrangement uses TRBV11-3 and TRBJ2-3; the match to TRBD2 covers 13 bases. Looked up from germline, CDR1 is SGHNT and CDR2 is YENEEA. This CDR3 comprises 13 residues. Here the CDR3 reads CASGTSGTDMQYF. For the CDR3, the DNA is TGTGCCAGCGGGACTAGCGGGACAGATATGCAGTATTTT. The full variable domain, completed using reference TRBV11-3 and TRBJ2-3, is EAGVVQSPRYKIIEKKQPVAFWCNPISGHNTLYWYLQNLGQGPELLIRYENEEAVDDSQLPKDRFSAERLKGVDSTLKIQPAELGDSAVYLCASGTSGTDMQYFGPGTRLTVL.

This clonotype showed up many times. CDR3 coding DNA: TGTGCCAGCGGGACGGTAGCGGGAGGGCCAGTTTTAGGAGATACGCAGTATTTT. Protein product: CASGTVAGGPVLGDTQYF. The rearrangement joins TRBV6-2 or TRBV6-3 to TRBJ2-3; 11 bases map to TRBD2. The CDR3 has 18 amino acids. J lost 5 bases, V lost 8 bases, and 18 bases had no gene match. Germline assignment: CDR1 MNHEY and CDR2 SVGEGT.

There are many counts of this clonotype. The chain employs TRBV29-1 and TRBJ1-6; 7 bases are shared with TRBD1. V trimming: 5 bases; J trimming: 3 bases; junction bases outside the gene matches: 7. Germline assignment: CDR1 SQVTM and CDR2 ANQGSEA. The CDR3 is 15 amino acids. CDR3 region: CSVITGDRYNSPLHF. CDR3 nucleotide sequence: TGCAGCGTTATAACAGGGGATCGCTATAATTCACCCCTCCACTTT.

This clonotype was found many times. The chain is built from TRBV5-4 and TRBJ1-2; no clear D. Trimming took 4 bases from V and 4 from J, leaving 11 bases between them. Germline V CDR1 and CDR2: SGHNT, YYREEE (reference sequence). The CDR3 spans 13 residues. This chain's CDR3 is CASSLEQTYGYTF. The CDR3 nucleotides are TGTGCCAGCAGCCTAGAGCAAACCTATGGCTACACCTTC. Based on the CDR3 plus reference TRBV5-4 and TRBJ1-2, the full variable domain is ETGVTQSPTHLIKTRGQQVTLRCSSQSGHNTVSWYQQALGQGPQFIFQYYREEENGRGNFPPRFSGLQFPNYSSELNVNALELDDSALYLCASSLEQTYGYTFGSGTRLTVV.

This clonotype was picked up many times. The chain employs TRBV2 and TRBJ2-3; 8 nucleotides align to TRBD2. Trimming removed 3 bases from V and 2 bases from J; junction bases left unmatched: 16. The CDR3 loop spans 19 amino acids. Germline CDR1 is SNHLY and CDR2 is FYNNEI. CDR3 DNA sequence: TGTGCCAGCAGTGAGCGGGGGGCCGGCAGGCGATTTGACACAGATACGCAGTATTTT. It codes for CASSERGAGRRFDTDTQYF.

This clonotype has a count of ten or more. The V and J genes are TRBV2 and TRBJ2-3; TRBD2 might be the D (5 bases). In germline, CDR1 is SNHLY, CDR2 FYNNEI. The CDR3 totals 11 residues. Trimming removed 5 bases at V and 11 bases at J, with 11 bases between. CDR3 residues: CASSPLDWQYF. The CDR3, as DNA: TGTGCCAGCAGTCCCTTGGACTGGCAGTATTTT.

This clonotype was counted many times. The chain is built from TRBV12-3 or TRBV12-4 and TRBJ2-1; 8 bases line up with TRBD2. The CDR3 runs 14 residues. The V segment lost 5 bases and the J segment 7 bases; nucleotides outside the gene matches: 7. The CDR3 protein is CASSPGLVRNEQFF. CDR3 DNA sequence: TGTGCCAGCAGTCCGGGACTAGTTAGGAATGAGCAGTTCTTC.

This clonotype occurred many times. This sequence joins TRBV5-1 and TRBJ2-3; D call uncertain. CDR1 and CDR2 from the germline V gene are SGHRS and YFSETQ. V lost 4 bases, J lost 2 bases, and 11 bases lay in between. This CDR3 comprises 14 residues. The CDR3 region is CASSLPDPTDTQYF. The CDR3 nucleotides are TGCGCCAGCAGCCTCCCGGACCCCACAGATACGCAGTATTTT.

This clonotype was counted between two and nine times. The V gene is TRBV20-1, the J gene TRBJ2-1; D is perhaps TRBD2 (6 bases). The CDR3 loop spans 14 amino acids. Trimming removed 7 bases from V and 0 bases from J, with 13 bases in between. CDR1 and CDR2 from the germline V gene are DFQATT and SNEGSKA (reference sequence). The CDR3 sequence is CSVPGDSSYNEQFF. CDR3 sequence (DNA): TGCAGTGTCCCGGGAGACAGCTCCTACAATGAGCAGTTCTTC.

This clonotype was seen many times. The V call is TRBV6-1, the J call TRBJ2-1; TRBD2 matches at 10 bases. CDR3 size: 16 residues. Germline V gene lookup returns CDR1 MNHNS and CDR2 SASEGT. The ends lost 4 bases at V and 0 bases at J; junction bases unmatched: 3. The DNA for the CDR3 is TGTGCCAGCAGTGTGGGGACTAGCGTCTCCTACAATGAGCAGTTCTTC. The encoded protein is CASSVGTSVSYNEQFF.

The gene calls are TRBV12-3 or TRBV12-4 and TRBJ1-3; 10 bases fit TRBD1. Trimming cost V 6 bases and J 5 bases; bases outside gene matches: 4. The CDR3 runs to 14 residues. The CDR3 DNA follows: TGTGCCAGCAGAGACAGGGGGCAGAGAAACACCATATATTTT. It is translated as CASRDRGQRNTIYF.

At least ten counts were recorded for this clonotype. V gene TRBV3-1 combines with J gene TRBJ2-1, with D perhaps being TRBD1 or TRBD2 (6 bases each). CDR3 size: 16 residues. Germline CDR1 reads LGHDT; CDR2 reads YNNKEL (reference sequence). Deletions cut 1 base from V and 9 bases from J, with 19 bases between. CDR3 protein: CASSQGGGGGLGEQFF. CDR3 bases: TGTGCCAGCAGCCAAGGAGGTGGAGGGGGATTGGGTGAGCAGTTCTTC.

The V gene is TRBV20-1, the J gene TRBJ1-1, with D uncertain. Germline CDR1 is DFQATT and CDR2 is SNEGSKA (reference sequence). V lost 0 bases, J lost 6 bases, and 14 bases lay in between. The CDR3 has 14 residues. CDR3 DNA: TGCAGTGCTAGAGATCCCCGACGCTACTCTGAAGCTTTCTTT. Protein product: CSARDPRRYSEAFF.

This clonotype was found many times. The CDR3 is CASSWGGVTSGSGYNEQFF. The CDR3 DNA reads TGTGCCAGCAGCTGGGGCGGCGTTACTAGCGGTAGTGGGTACAATGAGCAGTTCTTC. The chain recombines TRBV3-1 with TRBJ2-1, with 8 bases aligning to TRBD2. V shed 5 bases, J shed 4 bases, and the junction held 19 bases outside the gene matches. Looked up from germline, CDR1 is LGHDT and CDR2 is YNNKEL (reference sequence). The CDR3 totals 19 residues.